This T cell receptor beta chain was recovered during a study of identical twins. V lost 5 bases, J lost 2 bases, and 13 bases lay in between. There are 15 residues in the CDR3. TCRdb reanalysed the 5' RACE reads using MiXCR and keeps one entry per CDR3 protein. The sample records about 530,000 distinct CDR3 sequences, roughly 15% being singletons. The sample was also linked to a second study, of yellow fever vaccine responses in identical twins.

This receptor was identified in a woman aged 18 to 35 in good health. The V gene is TRBV12-3 or TRBV12-4, the J gene TRBJ1-3, with D possibly matching TRBD1 (5 bases). Sequenced material: CD4+ T cells sorted from blood. The CDR3 DNA reads TGTGCCAGCAGTGGGGGACCTACTACTGGAAACACCATATATTTT. This encodes CASSGGPTTGNTIYF.